This TCR beta chain came from a study of cytomegalovirus exposure and HLA in healthy donors. The study, taken as a whole, reports: For TCR beta chains, V- and J-gene trimming was later linked to a missense DCLRE1C variant.

Trimming took off 4 bases at V and 2 bases at J, with 18 bases between the two ends. The germline CDR1 and CDR2 sequences are SEHNR and FQNEAQ (reference sequence). CDR3 size: 18 residues. With 60 Vbeta and 13 Jbeta primers, the PCR was carried out. Authors' analysis steps: The authors later counted tens of millions of unique TCR beta chains, approximately 12 million of them shared. The assay was immunoSEQ multiplex PCR, and TCRdb's table has in-frame clones only and misses some. D and trimming come from the DNA, and the V and J calls and clone size come from that table. The sample includes 100,000 to 150,000 clones. The donors comprised healthy bone marrow donors. To note about this clone: Its antigen is unknown.

This rearrangement joins TRBV7-9 to TRBJ2-6; D may be TRBD2 (7 bases). The material sequenced was PBMCs. This receptor was taken from a man aged 25-40 years in good health and CMV-seronegative. The CDR3 DNA sequence: TGTGCCAGCAGCTCTCCCTGGGGGGGGCGGACTGGGGCCAACGTCCTGACTTTC. This codes for CASSSPWGGRTGANVLTF.